These 10 T cell receptor beta chains were sequenced from one sample in a study of cytomegalovirus exposure and HLA in healthy donors. PCR involved 60 Vbeta and 13 Jbeta primers. Clones were read by immunoSEQ multiplex PCR, and TCRdb kept only the in-frame ones, dropping some. In the table there are 150,000 to 200,000 clones, roughly 85% of which are singletons. Sample: PBMCs. These receptors came from a woman between 50 and 59 years old in good health and CMV-seronegative.

The CDR3 is CASSLSGGAQYF. The CDR3 nucleotides are TGTGCCAGCAGTTTATCGGGGGGAGCCCAGTACTTC. V and J are TRBV27 and TRBJ2-5; the D gene is possibly TRBD2 (6 bases). Per germline, CDR1 MNHEY and CDR2 SMNVEV (reference sequence). V lost 0 bases, J lost 9 bases, and 8 bases lay in between. The CDR3 extends over 12 amino acids.

The chain recombines TRBV7-2 with TRBJ2-5, with TRBD2 identical over 7 bases. The CDR3 sequence is 18 residues long. The trim removed 1 base at V and 2 bases at J, leaving 13 bases unmatched. Germline lookup yields CDR1 SGHTA and CDR2 FQGNSA. The CDR3 loop reads CASSLEVLAGRGQETQYF. For the CDR3, the DNA is TGTGCCAGCAGCTTAGAAGTATTAGCGGGCCGGGGGCAAGAGACCCAGTACTTC.

This chain joins TRBV5-6 and TRBJ2-5; perhaps TRBD1 as D (5 bases). Per germline, CDR1 SGHDT and CDR2 YYEEEE. Trimming took 1 base from V and 1 from J, leaving 8 bases between them. This CDR3 is built from 14 residues. As DNA, the CDR3 is TGTGCCAGCAGCTTGAAGACAGCCCAAGAGACCCAGTACTTC. Residues: CASSLKTAQETQYF.

This chain uses TRBV5-4 with TRBJ2-7, with 9 bases lining up with TRBD1. Germline V lookup: CDR1 SGHNT, CDR2 YYREEE (reference sequence). The ends lost 3 bases at V and 3 bases at J; junction bases unmatched: 7. The CDR3 runs 15 residues. DNA of the CDR3: TGTGCCAGCAGCTCCCCGGACAGGGGATTCTACGAGCAGTACTTC. It yields the protein CASSSPDRGFYEQYF.

The rearrangement joins TRBV5-1 to TRBJ2-1; TRBD2 might be the D (6 bases). Trimming cost V 5 bases and J 2 bases, with 14 bases left between them. The germline V gene encodes CDR1 SGHRS and CDR2 YFSETQ. The CDR3 consists of 15 residues. CDR3 protein: CASRGSGAPYNEQFF. DNA for the CDR3: TGCGCCAGCAGGGGTTCGGGAGCGCCCTACAATGAGCAGTTCTTC.

This clone showed up just a few times. The V and J genes are TRBV11-2 and TRBJ2-1, with 10 bases fitting TRBD2. Germline V gives CDR1 SGHAT, CDR2 FQNNGV. V dropped 4 bases and J dropped 4; count of bases not matched to a gene: 7. The CDR3 runs 16 residues. CDR3 coding DNA: TGTGCCAGCAGCTCCCTGACTAGCGGGCCTTACAATGAGCAGTTCTTC. Encoded protein: CASSSLTSGPYNEQFF. The full variable domain, completed using reference TRBV11-2 and TRBJ2-1, is EAGVAQSPRYKIIEKRQSVAFWCNPISGHATLYWYQQILGQGPKLLIQFQNNGVVDDSQLPKDRFSAERLKGVDSTLKIQPAKLEDSAVYLCASSSLTSGPYNEQFFGPGTRLTVL.

V is TRBV7-9 and J is TRBJ1-4, with D tentatively TRBD1 (6 bases). The CDR3 consists of 14 residues. The germline V and J ends were trimmed by 4 bases and 6 bases, with 12 bases remaining between them. Germline lookup yields CDR1 SEHNR and CDR2 FQNEAQ (reference sequence). The CDR3 protein is CASSSKGVDEKLFF. The CDR3 region has the DNA TGTGCCAGCAGCTCTAAGGGGGTCGATGAAAAACTGTTTTTT.

Regarding this clone: This sample includes further DNA sequences coding for the same CDR3. The chain carries TRBV5-1 and TRBJ2-5; D uncertain. The CDR3 loop spans 11 amino acids. V was trimmed by 4 bases and J by 2 bases, leaving 3 bases between them. From germline, CDR1 is SGHRS and CDR2 YFSETQ. The CDR3: CASSTQETQYF. The CDR3 DNA is TGCGCCAGCAGCACACAAGAGACCCAGTACTTC.

The DNA for the CDR3 is TGTGCCAGCAGCCAAGTCCGGACACATGAGCAGTTCTTC. Translating it yields CASSQVRTHEQFF. This chain uses TRBV4-2 with TRBJ2-1; D may be TRBD1 (5 bases). The CDR3 covers 13 residues. Germline loops: CDR1 LGHNA, CDR2 YNFKEQ. Trimming removed 1 base from V and 8 bases from J, with 9 bases in between.

There are a few counts of this clone. The genes are TRBV27 and TRBJ2-5; the D gene is possibly TRBD1 (5 bases). The J call may be mistaken, given a closer DNA end match to TRBJ2-7. This CDR3 spans 15 amino acids. Germline CDR1 is MNHEY and CDR2 is SMNVEV (reference sequence). The CDR3 nucleotides are TGTGCCAGCAGTTTATCTGGCAGGGTTCCCTACGAGCAGTACTTC. Amino acid sequence: CASSLSGRVPYEQYF.